Listed here are 15 T cell receptor beta chains from one sample, sequenced in a study of spatial heterogeneity in lung cancer. General study findings and limits: It was found that expanded intratumoral alpha and beta TCR counts tracked tumor mutation counts.

Their specific antigens are unknown. TCRdb reanalysed the 5' RACE reads using MiXCR and keeps one entry per CDR3 protein. The sample shows 9,500 to 12,000 distinct CDR3 sequences, just over 14% of them seen only once. Time point noted: sample taken at primary tumor resection. The sequencing used lung tumor tissue, collected at surgery. These receptor sequences come from a male donor with early-stage non-small cell lung cancer.

This clonotype was counted only a few times. The genes are TRBV20-1 and TRBJ2-7, with 12 bases aligning to TRBD2. The germline V gene encodes CDR1 DFQATT and CDR2 SNEGSKA (reference sequence). The CDR3 is 13 amino acids. V trimming: 4 bases; J trimming: 6 bases; junction bases outside the gene matches: 4. The CDR3 coding sequence is TGCAGTGCTACGACTAGCGGGAGTGGCGAGCAGTACTTC. Its translation: CSATTSGSGEQYF.

The rearrangement links TRBV4-2 to TRBJ2-3; 9 bases match TRBD2. V shed 0 bases and J 1 base; nucleotides not matched to a gene: 8. This CDR3 comprises 18 residues. CDR1 LGHNA and CDR2 YNFKEQ come from the germline V gene. Here the CDR3 DNA reads TGTGCCAGCAGCCAAGATGGGGGTAGCGGGGGCGGCACAGATACGCAGTATTTT. Protein sequence: CASSQDGGSGGGTDTQYF.

The CDR3 loop reads CASSSSTYRRPNQPQHF. Written as DNA, the CDR3 is TGTGCCAGCAGTTCATCTACCTACAGGAGACCCAATCAGCCCCAGCATTTT. This chain joins TRBV6-2 or TRBV6-3 and TRBJ1-5; D is possibly TRBD1 (5 bases). V was pared by 4 bases and J by 3 bases, with 19 bases between. The CDR3 spans 17 residues. Germline CDR1 is MNHEY and CDR2 is SVGEGT.

This clonotype has a count of ten or more. V is TRBV7-9 and J is TRBJ2-1; no clear D gene. The CDR3 extends over 13 amino acids. CDR1 is SEHNR and CDR2 is FQNEAQ in the germline V gene (reference sequence). Trimming cost V 3 bases and J 8 bases, with 11 bases left between them. In DNA, the CDR3 is TGTGCCAGCAGCTTGGACGGTAAGGATGAGCAGTTCTTC. Residues: CASSLDGKDEQFF.

This clonotype was counted at least ten times. The chain links TRBV7-2 to TRBJ2-7; 12 nucleotides align to TRBD2. The germline V gene has CDR1 SGHTA and CDR2 FQGNSA. The CDR3 contains 15 residues. With V trimmed by 5 bases and J by 7 bases, 9 bases remained unmatched. The CDR3 region is CASSPTSSGGGEQYF. CDR3 nucleotides: TGTGCCAGCAGCCCCACATCTAGCGGGGGGGGTGAGCAGTACTTC. The full variable domain, with the rest looked up from reference TRBV7-2 and TRBJ2-7, is GAGVSQSPSNKVTEKGKDVELRCDPISGHTALYWYRQSLGQGLEFLIYFQGNSAPDKSGLPSDRFSAERTGGSVSTLTIQRTQQEDSAVYLCASSPTSSGGGEQYFGPGTRLTVT.

By share, this clonotype ranks as medium-sized. The chain has TRBV18 and TRBJ1-5; unclear D gene. The V and J ends lost 2 bases and 4 bases respectively, with 6 bases between them. The CDR3 totals 13 residues. CDR1 is KGHSH and CDR2 is LQKENI in the germline V gene. CDR3 protein: CASSPEGNQPQHF. The DNA of the CDR3 is TGTGCCAGCTCACCAGAAGGGAATCAGCCCCAGCATTTT.

This rearrangement joins TRBV7-9 to TRBJ2-1, with a tentative D call TRBD2 (6 bases). The CDR3 sequence is 17 residues long. V lost 1 base, J lost 0 bases, and 13 bases lay in between. Germline loops: CDR1 SEHNR, CDR2 FQNEAQ (reference sequence). CDR3 protein: CASSLVTRLSSYNEQFF. CDR3 in DNA: TGTGCCAGCAGCTTAGTGACTAGGCTTAGCTCCTACAATGAGCAGTTCTTC. The full variable domain, rest sourced from reference TRBV7-9 and TRBJ2-1, is DTGVSQNPRHKITKRGQNVTFRCDPISEHNRLYWYRQTLGQGPEFLTYFQNEAQLEKSRLLSDRFSAERPKGSFSTLEIQRTEQGDSAMYLCASSLVTRLSSYNEQFFGPGTRLTVL.

This clonotype was picked up many times. This chain uses TRBV11-2 with TRBJ2-7; the D gene is possibly TRBD2 (5 bases). Germline lookup yields CDR1 SGHAT and CDR2 FQNNGV. CDR3 length equals 14 residues. Deletions cut 5 bases from V and 6 bases from J, with 17 bases between. This chain's CDR3 is CASSVLAVRGEQYF. Here the CDR3 DNA reads TGTGCCAGCAGCGTTCTAGCAGTCCGGGGCGAGCAGTACTTC.

There are many counts of this clonotype. The V and J genes are TRBV7-2 and TRBJ1-4; tentative D call: TRBD1 (6 bases). V lost 5 bases and J 2 bases, leaving 18 bases between the germline ends. The CDR3 has 17 residues. CDR1 and CDR2 from the germline V gene are SGHTA and FQGNSA. CDR3 protein: CASSRTGTVRTNEKLFF. The CDR3 DNA is TGTGCCAGCAGCCGCACAGGGACGGTTCGGACTAATGAAAAACTGTTTTTT.

This clonotype was counted a single time. The rearrangement links TRBV5-1 to TRBJ2-1, with 9 bases aligning to TRBD2. From germline, CDR1 is SGHRS and CDR2 YFSETQ. The CDR3 covers 15 residues. V was clipped by 4 bases and J by 8 bases; unmatched bases: 10. CDR3 bases: TGCGCCAGCAGCATTTTAGCGGGAGTAAACTATGAGCAGTTCTTC. The encoded protein is CASSILAGVNYEQFF.

In its sample, this clonotype was seen many times. The V gene is TRBV4-1, the J gene TRBJ1-1; D remains ambiguous. There are 15 residues in the CDR3. Germline CDR1 reads MGHRA; CDR2 reads YSYEKL. V was cut by 0 bases and J by 7 bases, with 15 bases left in between. The CDR3 reads CASSQDKGRTLEAFF. Here the CDR3 DNA reads TGCGCCAGCAGCCAAGATAAGGGCCGGACCCTTGAAGCTTTCTTT.

This chain uses TRBV30 with TRBJ2-7; no clear D gene. V lost 2 bases to trimming and J lost 9 bases, with 17 bases between them. Germline values: CDR1 GTSNPN, CDR2 SVGIG (reference sequence). The CDR3 spans 13 residues. CDR3 region: CAWSRQDVNWQYF. The DNA for the CDR3 is TGTGCCTGGAGTCGGCAGGACGTAAATTGGCAGTACTTC.

This clonotype appeared many times. The chain recombines TRBV13 with TRBJ2-1; D possibly corresponds to TRBD2 (6 bases). CDR3 length equals 11 residues. V dropped 8 bases and J dropped 12 bases, with 14 bases sitting between them. CDR1 PRHDT and CDR2 FYEKMQ come from the germline V gene (reference sequence). CDR3 nucleotides: TGTGCCAGCGGTTTAGCGGCTGGGCAGTTCTTC. Protein: CASGLAAGQFF.

This clonotype appeared many times. The V gene is TRBV6-6, the J gene TRBJ2-5; D may be TRBD1 or TRBD2 (5 bases each). V was trimmed by 6 bases and J by 5 bases, leaving 10 bases between them. The CDR3 spans 12 residues. Germline V gene data show CDR1 as MNHNY and CDR2 as SVGAGI (reference sequence). The CDR3 spells CASSPREETQYF. Here the CDR3 DNA reads TGTGCCAGCAGCCCCAGGGAGGAGACCCAGTACTTC.

V is TRBV9 and J is TRBJ1-1; 12 bases match TRBD1. V was clipped by 3 bases and J by 6 bases; unmatched bases: 3. The germline CDR1 and CDR2 sequences are SGDLS and YYNGEE. There are 14 residues in the CDR3. The CDR3 region has the DNA TGTGCCAGCAGCGCGGGGACAGGGGGCTCTGAAGCTTTCTTT. Protein sequence: CASSAGTGGSEAFF.